The entry below gives a single T cell receptor (beta chain) sequence along with its context. Antigen: not known. These data belong to a study of tumor-infiltrating lymphocytes in primary liver carcinoma. Study background: Subjects consisted of male and female patients aged 30 to 69 years. About 3.5 to 8 million productive TCRbeta reads were obtained from the samples, with similar numbers across tissue types. Recorded tumor stage was T1-T3 N0M0, with diameters of 4.2 to 10 cm. Broader study findings: The bulk unsorted samples meant that CD4+ and CD8+ repertoires went uncompared.

It was unsorted whole blood that yielded blood RNA, and germline DNA was also extracted. Looked up from germline, CDR1 is SGHAT and CDR2 is FQNNGV. The CDR3 runs to 14 residues. The investigators made TCR beta cDNA from about 500 ng total RNA, using a constant-region primer. Libraries covering TCR beta were generated through three nested multiplex PCR rounds (using a slightly modified ARM-PCR). Use of TRBV1-TRBV30 forward primers with a C-beta reverse primer characterized the first two PCR rounds, which lasted around 11 cycles each. TCRdb processed the multiplex PCR reads anew with MiXCR; each CDR3 protein has one entry. This sample yields approximately 330,000 distinct CDR3 sequences, of which roughly two thirds are seen a single time; approximately 5.9% belongs to the top ten.

Specimen: peripheral blood. The genes are TRBV11-2 and TRBJ2-1, with D maybe TRBD1 (5 bases). The sequence came from a man aged 40-49 years with primary liver carcinoma and hepatitis B virus infection. CDR3 residues: CFISLGATHNEQFF. DNA of the CDR3: TGTTTCATCAGCTTAGGGGCCACACACAATGAGCAGTTCTTC.